A selection of T cell receptor beta chains follows, all from one sample in a study of T cells in Graves' hyperthyroidism and ophthalmopathy. Each CDR3 protein is one row after TCRdb ran MiXCR on the multiplex PCR reads. The sample has hundreds of thousands of distinct CDR3 sequences, around 38% seen once. The sequenced sample consisted of blood. These receptors all come from a man aged 18 to 35 with Graves' hyperthyroidism. CDR3s include the opening cysteine and the closing phenylalanine or tryptophan. The order of the fields is J gene, D gene, CDR3 length, clone size, V gene, CDR3 protein, CDR3 DNA. The D gene is left open where the match is weak. Only part of the rows carry a size: once, few, many, or a class if the clone is expanded.

j_call: TRBJ2-7
d_call: .
cdr3_length: 15
clone_size: .
v_call: TRBV5-5
cdr3_aa: CASSFGRGLNYEQYF
cdr3_nt: TGTGCCAGCAGCTTTGGCCGGGGCCTAAACTACGAGCAGTACTTC

j_call: TRBJ1-1
d_call: TRBD1
cdr3_length: 15
clone_size: .
v_call: TRBV2
cdr3_aa: CASSHQPTGDTEAFF
cdr3_nt: TGCGCCAGCAGCCACCAACCAACAGGGGACACTGAAGCTTTCTTT

j_call: TRBJ2-7
d_call: .
cdr3_length: 13
clone_size: many
v_call: TRBV5-1
cdr3_aa: CASSWGDSYEQYF
cdr3_nt: TGTGCCAGCAGCTGGGGGGATTCCTACGAGCAGTACTTC

j_call: TRBJ2-5
d_call: .
cdr3_length: 12
clone_size: .
v_call: TRBV7-2
cdr3_aa: CANSFAGETQYF
cdr3_nt: TGTGCCAACAGTTTCGCGGGAGAGACCCAGTACTTC

j_call: TRBJ2-7
d_call: .
cdr3_length: 13
clone_size: many
v_call: TRBV15
cdr3_aa: CATSRALGYEQYF
cdr3_nt: TGTGCCACCAGCAGAGCTTTAGGTTACGAGCAGTACTTC

j_call: TRBJ1-2
d_call: .
cdr3_length: 15
clone_size: many
v_call: TRBV2
cdr3_aa: CASSEFYGSNYGYTF
cdr3_nt: TGTGCCAGCAGTGAATTCTACGGATCCAACTATGGCTACACCTTC

j_call: TRBJ2-5
d_call: TRBD2
cdr3_length: 15
clone_size: .
v_call: TRBV11-2
cdr3_aa: CASSTTSGGGETQYF
cdr3_nt: TGTGCCAGCAGCACGACTAGCGGGGGAGGGGAGACCCAGTACTTC

j_call: TRBJ1-1
d_call: .
cdr3_length: 11
clone_size: many
v_call: TRBV20-1
cdr3_aa: CSPAGRAEAFF
cdr3_nt: TGCAGTCCCGCCGGGAGGGCTGAAGCTTTCTTT

j_call: TRBJ1-5
d_call: .
cdr3_length: 13
clone_size: .
v_call: TRBV7-3
cdr3_aa: CASTSPRGRSQHF
cdr3_nt: TGTGCCAGCACCTCTCCTCGGGGACGATCCCAGCATTTT

j_call: TRBJ2-7
d_call: TRBD2
cdr3_length: 14
clone_size: .
v_call: TRBV10-1
cdr3_aa: CASQGTSGSSEQYF
cdr3_nt: TGCGCCAGCCAGGGGACTAGCGGGAGCTCCGAGCAGTACTTC

j_call: TRBJ2-7
d_call: TRBD2
cdr3_length: 15
clone_size: few
v_call: TRBV7-8
cdr3_aa: CASSLGYTSGEEQYF
cdr3_nt: TGTGCCAGCAGCTTAGGTTATACTAGCGGGGAGGAGCAGTACTTC

j_call: TRBJ1-4
d_call: TRBD1
cdr3_length: 13
clone_size: many
v_call: TRBV19
cdr3_aa: CASSPTGGEKLFF
cdr3_nt: TGTGCCAGCAGCCCGACAGGGGGTGAAAAACTGTTTTTT

j_call: TRBJ2-7
d_call: .
cdr3_length: 13
clone_size: .
v_call: TRBV2
cdr3_aa: CASSANHRDEQYF
cdr3_nt: TGTGCCAGCAGTGCCAACCACAGGGACGAGCAGTACTTC

j_call: TRBJ2-2
d_call: .
cdr3_length: 15
clone_size: .
v_call: TRBV7-6
cdr3_aa: CASSRWRPTTGELFF
cdr3_nt: TGTGCCAGCAGCCGTTGGCGCCCGACAACCGGGGAGCTGTTTTTT

j_call: TRBJ2-7
d_call: TRBD1
cdr3_length: 15
clone_size: .
v_call: TRBV12-3/TRBV12-4
cdr3_aa: CASRSSDRGFYEQYF
cdr3_nt: TGTGCCAGCAGATCCTCGGACAGGGGGTTCTACGAGCAGTACTTC

j_call: TRBJ2-7
d_call: TRBD2
cdr3_length: 13
clone_size: many
v_call: TRBV20-1
cdr3_aa: CSARALALDEQYF
cdr3_nt: TGCAGTGCTAGGGCACTAGCGCTCGACGAGCAGTACTTC

j_call: TRBJ1-4
d_call: .
cdr3_length: 15
clone_size: .
v_call: TRBV5-1
cdr3_aa: CASSLSGDTNEKLFF
cdr3_nt: TGTGCCAGCAGCTTGTCCGGGGATACTAATGAAAAACTGTTTTTT

j_call: TRBJ2-6
d_call: .
cdr3_length: 16
clone_size: few
v_call: TRBV12-3/TRBV12-4
cdr3_aa: CASSLFTPSGANVLTF
cdr3_nt: TGTGCCAGCAGTTTATTTACACCGTCTGGGGCCAACGTCCTGACTTTC

j_call: TRBJ2-5
d_call: TRBD2
cdr3_length: 14
clone_size: many
v_call: TRBV9
cdr3_aa: CASSPWTSGETQYF
cdr3_nt: TGTGCCAGCAGCCCCTGGACTAGCGGAGAGACCCAGTACTTC

j_call: TRBJ1-1
d_call: .
cdr3_length: 15
clone_size: .
v_call: TRBV27
cdr3_aa: CASRRDRSANTEAFF
cdr3_nt: TGTGCCAGCAGGCGTGACAGGTCCGCGAACACTGAAGCTTTCTTT

j_call: TRBJ1-2
d_call: .
cdr3_length: 15
clone_size: .
v_call: TRBV29-1
cdr3_aa: CSALPKQGPFYGYTF
cdr3_nt: TGCAGCGCCCTACCGAAACAGGGACCGTTCTATGGCTACACCTTC

j_call: TRBJ2-7
d_call: .
cdr3_length: 16
clone_size: .
v_call: TRBV7-9
cdr3_aa: CASTLGRGTQTYEQYF
cdr3_nt: TGTGCCAGCACCCTAGGTCGGGGGACACAAACCTACGAGCAGTACTTC

j_call: TRBJ2-2
d_call: .
cdr3_length: 14
clone_size: few
v_call: TRBV11-2
cdr3_aa: CASSLVVHTGELFF
cdr3_nt: TGTGCCAGCAGCTTAGTCGTTCACACCGGGGAGCTGTTTTTT

j_call: TRBJ2-6
d_call: .
cdr3_length: 19
clone_size: many
v_call: TRBV7-4
cdr3_aa: CASSPMGTPERSGANVLTF
cdr3_nt: TGTGCCAGCAGCCCCATGGGTACCCCAGAACGCTCTGGGGCCAACGTCCTGACTTTC

j_call: TRBJ2-5
d_call: TRBD2
cdr3_length: 15
clone_size: once
v_call: TRBV10-2
cdr3_aa: CASSYGRGYQETQYF
cdr3_nt: TGTGCCAGCAGTTACGGGAGGGGCTACCAAGAGACCCAGTACTTC

j_call: TRBJ1-1
d_call: .
cdr3_length: 14
clone_size: few
v_call: TRBV12-3/TRBV12-4
cdr3_aa: CASSFSYRDTEAFF
cdr3_nt: TGTGCCAGCAGTTTCAGCTACAGGGACACTGAAGCTTTCTTT

j_call: TRBJ1-1
d_call: .
cdr3_length: 17
clone_size: .
v_call: TRBV7-9
cdr3_aa: CASSQGRWGRLNTEAFF
cdr3_nt: TGTGCCAGCAGCCAAGGTCGGTGGGGGCGCTTGAACACTGAAGCTTTCTTT

j_call: TRBJ1-2
d_call: .
cdr3_length: 14
clone_size: many
v_call: TRBV24-1
cdr3_aa: CATSDSRTDYGYTF
cdr3_nt: TGTGCCACCAGTGATTCTCGGACGGACTATGGCTACACCTTC

j_call: TRBJ1-3
d_call: TRBD1
cdr3_length: 14
clone_size: many
v_call: TRBV15
cdr3_aa: CATSTTGLGNTIYF
cdr3_nt: TGTGCCACCAGCACGACAGGGCTCGGAAACACCATATATTTT

j_call: TRBJ2-2
d_call: .
cdr3_length: 13
clone_size: few
v_call: TRBV6-5
cdr3_aa: CASSLAVWGELFF
cdr3_nt: TGTGCCAGCAGTTTAGCAGTTTGGGGGGAGCTGTTTTTT

j_call: TRBJ1-1
d_call: .
cdr3_length: 14
clone_size: .
v_call: TRBV14
cdr3_aa: CASARGDGLSEAFF
cdr3_nt: TGTGCCAGCGCAAGGGGCGACGGCCTCAGTGAAGCTTTCTTT

j_call: TRBJ2-6
d_call: TRBD1
cdr3_length: 14
clone_size: .
v_call: TRBV7-9
cdr3_aa: CASSQGQGANVLTF
cdr3_nt: TGTGCCAGCAGCCAGGGACAGGGGGCCAACGTCCTGACTTTC

j_call: TRBJ2-2
d_call: TRBD2
cdr3_length: 16
clone_size: .
v_call: TRBV7-6
cdr3_aa: CASSSIGTTLTGELFF
cdr3_nt: TGTGCCAGCAGCTCTATAGGGACTACCTTAACCGGGGAGCTGTTTTTT

j_call: TRBJ2-5
d_call: TRBD2
cdr3_length: 17
clone_size: many
v_call: TRBV15
cdr3_aa: CATSRPPTSGPGETQYF
cdr3_nt: TGTGCCACCAGCAGGCCCCCGACTAGCGGGCCAGGAGAGACCCAGTACTTC

j_call: TRBJ1-5
d_call: .
cdr3_length: 15
clone_size: .
v_call: TRBV12-3/TRBV12-4
cdr3_aa: CASSPRRDSNQPQHF
cdr3_nt: TGTGCCAGCAGCCCCCGAAGGGACAGCAATCAGCCCCAGCATTTT

j_call: TRBJ2-2
d_call: .
cdr3_length: 13
clone_size: many
v_call: TRBV19
cdr3_aa: CASRAPNTGELFF
cdr3_nt: TGTGCCAGTAGGGCTCCGAACACCGGGGAGCTGTTTTTT

j_call: TRBJ1-2
d_call: .
cdr3_length: 13
clone_size: .
v_call: TRBV6-4
cdr3_aa: CASSYDGTDGYTF
cdr3_nt: TGTGCCAGCAGCTACGATGGGACGGATGGCTACACCTTC

j_call: TRBJ1-4
d_call: .
cdr3_length: 15
clone_size: few
v_call: TRBV20-1
cdr3_aa: CSAPPVEGVNEKLFF
cdr3_nt: TGCAGTGCCCCTCCAGTAGAGGGCGTTAATGAAAAACTGTTTTTT

j_call: TRBJ1-5
d_call: TRBD1
cdr3_length: 13
clone_size: .
v_call: TRBV29-1
cdr3_aa: CSVMTGRGQPQHF
cdr3_nt: TGCAGCGTTATGACAGGGAGGGGGCAGCCCCAGCATTTT

j_call: TRBJ1-1
d_call: .
cdr3_length: 14
clone_size: few
v_call: TRBV5-5
cdr3_aa: CASSSGKMNTEAFF
cdr3_nt: TGTGCCAGCAGCTCTGGAAAGATGAACACTGAAGCTTTCTTT

j_call: TRBJ1-1
d_call: .
cdr3_length: 13
clone_size: many
v_call: TRBV12-3/TRBV12-4
cdr3_aa: CASSGHRGTEAFF
cdr3_nt: TGTGCCAGCAGTGGGCACAGAGGCACTGAAGCTTTCTTT

j_call: TRBJ2-5
d_call: .
cdr3_length: 12
clone_size: .
v_call: TRBV19
cdr3_aa: CASRDSQEAQYF
cdr3_nt: TGTGCCAGTCGAGACAGCCAAGAGGCCCAGTACTTC

j_call: TRBJ1-5
d_call: .
cdr3_length: 16
clone_size: few
v_call: TRBV12-3/TRBV12-4
cdr3_aa: CASSLAGGSGNQPQHF
cdr3_nt: TGTGCCAGCAGTTTAGCAGGGGGTAGCGGCAATCAGCCCCAGCATTTT

j_call: TRBJ2-2
d_call: TRBD2
cdr3_length: 16
clone_size: .
v_call: TRBV6-5
cdr3_aa: CASNPSGDLGVGELFF
cdr3_nt: TGTGCCAGCAATCCTAGCGGGGACCTAGGGGTCGGGGAGCTGTTTTTT

j_call: TRBJ1-5
d_call: .
cdr3_length: 14
clone_size: few
v_call: TRBV4-3
cdr3_aa: CASSVTRYNQPQHF
cdr3_nt: TGCGCCAGCAGCGTGACAAGGTACAATCAGCCCCAGCATTTT

j_call: TRBJ1-4
d_call: TRBD1
cdr3_length: 15
clone_size: .
v_call: TRBV4-3
cdr3_aa: CASTLRQGASEKLFF
cdr3_nt: TGCGCCAGCACCCTAAGACAGGGGGCGAGTGAAAAACTGTTTTTT

j_call: TRBJ2-6
d_call: .
cdr3_length: 13
clone_size: .
v_call: TRBV29-1
cdr3_aa: CSAGISGANVLTF
cdr3_nt: TGCAGCGCGGGGATCTCTGGGGCCAACGTCCTGACTTTC

j_call: TRBJ2-5
d_call: .
cdr3_length: 15
clone_size: many
v_call: TRBV15
cdr3_aa: CATSRDIRLQETQYF
cdr3_nt: TGTGCCACCAGCAGAGATATCAGGTTGCAAGAGACCCAGTACTTC

j_call: TRBJ1-5
d_call: TRBD1
cdr3_length: 13
clone_size: .
v_call: TRBV25-1
cdr3_aa: CASLDRARQPQHF
cdr3_nt: TGTGCCAGCCTTGACAGGGCGCGCCAGCCCCAGCATTTT

j_call: TRBJ2-7
d_call: .
cdr3_length: 15
clone_size: many
v_call: TRBV15
cdr3_aa: CATSNRQHLIYEQYF
cdr3_nt: TGTGCCACCAGCAATCGACAGCACCTAATCTACGAGCAGTACTTC

j_call: TRBJ1-2
d_call: .
cdr3_length: 14
clone_size: .
v_call: TRBV15
cdr3_aa: CATSSEEGGFGYTF
cdr3_nt: TGTGCCACCAGCAGTGAGGAGGGGGGGTTTGGCTACACCTTC

j_call: TRBJ1-1
d_call: .
cdr3_length: 15
clone_size: .
v_call: TRBV19
cdr3_aa: CASSSTGGRPTEAFF
cdr3_nt: TGTGCCAGTAGTAGCACAGGTGGGCGGCCCACTGAAGCTTTCTTT

j_call: TRBJ2-7
d_call: TRBD1
cdr3_length: 15
clone_size: .
v_call: TRBV9
cdr3_aa: CASSVSGTGGYEQYF
cdr3_nt: TGTGCCAGCAGCGTCTCCGGGACAGGGGGCTACGAGCAGTACTTC

j_call: TRBJ2-5
d_call: .
cdr3_length: 14
clone_size: many
v_call: TRBV14
cdr3_aa: CASSQEEYQETQYF
cdr3_nt: TGTGCCAGCAGCCAAGAAGAGTACCAGGAGACCCAGTACTTC

j_call: TRBJ2-7
d_call: .
cdr3_length: 14
clone_size: few
v_call: TRBV20-1
cdr3_aa: CSARHIGSSYEQYF
cdr3_nt: TGCAGTGCTAGACATATCGGCAGTTCCTACGAGCAGTACTTC

j_call: TRBJ2-2
d_call: .
cdr3_length: 16
clone_size: .
v_call: TRBV12-3/TRBV12-4
cdr3_aa: CASSFNREELAGELFF
cdr3_nt: TGTGCCAGCAGTTTTAACAGGGAAGAGTTGGCCGGGGAGCTGTTTTTT

j_call: TRBJ1-2
d_call: .
cdr3_length: 12
clone_size: many
v_call: TRBV5-4
cdr3_aa: CASSLGRNGYTF
cdr3_nt: TGTGCCAGCAGCTTGGGGAGGAATGGCTACACCTTC